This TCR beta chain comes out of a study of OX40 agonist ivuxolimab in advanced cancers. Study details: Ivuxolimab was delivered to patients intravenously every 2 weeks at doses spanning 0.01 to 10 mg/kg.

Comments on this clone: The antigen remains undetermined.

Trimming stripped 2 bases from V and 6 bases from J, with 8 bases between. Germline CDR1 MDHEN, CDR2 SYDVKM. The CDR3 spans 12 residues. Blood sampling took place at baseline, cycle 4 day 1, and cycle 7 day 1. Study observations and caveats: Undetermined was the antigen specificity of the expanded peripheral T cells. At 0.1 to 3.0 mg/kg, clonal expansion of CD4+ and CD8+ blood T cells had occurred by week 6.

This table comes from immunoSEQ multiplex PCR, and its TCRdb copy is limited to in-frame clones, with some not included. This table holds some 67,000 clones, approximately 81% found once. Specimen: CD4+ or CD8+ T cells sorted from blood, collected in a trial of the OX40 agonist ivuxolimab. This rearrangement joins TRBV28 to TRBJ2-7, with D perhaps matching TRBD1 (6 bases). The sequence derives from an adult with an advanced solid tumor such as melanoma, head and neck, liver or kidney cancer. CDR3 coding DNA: TGTGCCAGCAGTTTAAACAGGGTCGAGCAGTACTTC. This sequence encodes CASSLNRVEQYF.